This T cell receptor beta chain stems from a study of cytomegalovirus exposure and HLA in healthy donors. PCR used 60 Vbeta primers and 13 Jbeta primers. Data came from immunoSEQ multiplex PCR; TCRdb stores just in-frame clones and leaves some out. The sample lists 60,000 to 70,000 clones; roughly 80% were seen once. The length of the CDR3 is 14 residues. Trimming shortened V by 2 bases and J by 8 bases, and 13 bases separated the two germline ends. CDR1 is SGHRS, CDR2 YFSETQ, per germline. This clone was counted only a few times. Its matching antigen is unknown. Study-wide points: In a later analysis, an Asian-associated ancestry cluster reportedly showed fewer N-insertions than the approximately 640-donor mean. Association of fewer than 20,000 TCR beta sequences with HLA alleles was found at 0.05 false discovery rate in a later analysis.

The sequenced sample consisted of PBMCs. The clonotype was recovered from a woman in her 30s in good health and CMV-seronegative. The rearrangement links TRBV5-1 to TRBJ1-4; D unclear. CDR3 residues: CASSLEGLREKLFF. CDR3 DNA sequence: TGCGCCAGCAGCTTAGAGGGTCTGCGGGAAAAACTGTTTTTT.